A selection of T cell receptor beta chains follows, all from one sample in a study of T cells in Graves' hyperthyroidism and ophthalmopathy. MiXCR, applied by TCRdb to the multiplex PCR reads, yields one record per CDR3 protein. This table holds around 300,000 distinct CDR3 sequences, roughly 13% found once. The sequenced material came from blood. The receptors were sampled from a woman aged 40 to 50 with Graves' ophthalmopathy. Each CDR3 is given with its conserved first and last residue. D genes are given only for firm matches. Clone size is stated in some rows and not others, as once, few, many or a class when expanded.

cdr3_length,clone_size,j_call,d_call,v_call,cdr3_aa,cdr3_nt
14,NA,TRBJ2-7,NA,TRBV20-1,CSARDWGPFNEQYF,TGCAGTGCTAGAGATTGGGGCCCCTTTAACGAGCAGTACTTC
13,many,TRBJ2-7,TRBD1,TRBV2,CASSEDRGYEQYF,TGTGCCAGCAGTGAGGACAGGGGCTACGAGCAGTACTTC
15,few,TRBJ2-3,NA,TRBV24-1,CATSDASETTDAQYF,TGTGCCACCAGTGACGCGAGCGAGACCACAGATGCGCAGTATTTT
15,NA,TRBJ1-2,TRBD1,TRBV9,CASSVGSGQSYGYTF,TGTGCCAGCAGCGTAGGATCGGGACAGTCCTATGGCTACACCTTC
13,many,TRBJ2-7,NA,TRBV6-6,CASSYSTGLEQYF,TGTGCCAGCAGTTACTCGACAGGACTCGAGCAGTACTTC
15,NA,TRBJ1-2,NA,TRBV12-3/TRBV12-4,CASSLGPGTPYGYTF,TGTGCCAGCAGTTTAGGTCCCGGGACCCCTTATGGCTACACCTTC
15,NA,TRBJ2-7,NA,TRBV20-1,CSASPPPPGAREQYF,TGCAGTGCTAGCCCCCCCCCCCCGGGGGCGCGAGAGCAGTACTTC
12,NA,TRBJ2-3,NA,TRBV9,CASSVGQDTQYF,TGTGCCAGCAGCGTAGGACAGGATACGCAGTATTTT
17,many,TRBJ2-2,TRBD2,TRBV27,CASSPIFGTSGAGELFF,TGTGCCAGCAGTCCAATTTTCGGGACTAGCGGGGCCGGGGAGCTGTTTTTT
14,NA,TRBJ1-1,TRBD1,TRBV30,CAWTPQGRNTEAFF,TGTGCCTGGACACCACAGGGGAGGAACACTGAAGCTTTCTTT
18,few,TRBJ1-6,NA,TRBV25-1,CASSEGQGDFGGGSPLHF,TGTGCCAGCAGTGAAGGGCAGGGAGACTTCGGTGGGGGATCACCCCTCCACTTT
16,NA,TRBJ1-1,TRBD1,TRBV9,CASTPKGDRGYTEVFF,TGTGCCAGCACCCCAAAAGGGGACAGGGGGTATACTGAAGTTTTCTTT
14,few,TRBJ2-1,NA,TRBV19,CASSRQVSYNEQFF,TGTGCCAGTAGCCGACAGGTCTCCTACAATGAGCAGTTCTTC
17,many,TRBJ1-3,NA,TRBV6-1,CASSEERAGPRRNTIYF,TGTGCCAGCAGTGAAGAGAGGGCAGGCCCTCGCCGAAACACCATATATTTT
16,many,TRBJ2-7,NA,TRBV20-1,CSASSTRASVGYEQYF,TGCAGTGCTAGTTCCACCCGGGCCTCGGTCGGGTACGAGCAGTACTTC
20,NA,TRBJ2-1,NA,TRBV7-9,CASSLPIGSASYHTPNGQFF,TGTGCCAGCAGCTTACCGATCGGGTCTGCGAGCTACCATACCCCCAATGGGCAGTTCTTC